The rows below give T cell receptor beta chains drawn from one sample of a study of T cell changes during pregnancy in multiple sclerosis. Repertoires were generated with immunoSEQ multiplex PCR, while TCRdb's copy carries only in-frame clones and drops some. The data contain just under 45,000 clones, 95% to 97% of them singletons. This specimen was peripheral blood, taken in the second trimester of pregnancy. These receptors originate from a female donor with multiple sclerosis, enrolled in a pregnancy study. Both conserved end residues are part of each CDR3. The D gene is left open where the match is weak. For some rows the clone size is stated as once, few or many, or as a class when expanded; others skip it.

cdr3_length: 12
clone_size: -
j_call: TRBJ1-2
v_call: TRBV5-1
d_call: -
cdr3_aa: CASSRENYGYTF
cdr3_nt: TGCGCCAGCAGCAGAGAAAACTATGGCTACACCTTC

cdr3_length: 15
clone_size: once
j_call: TRBJ1-2
v_call: TRBV19
d_call: -
cdr3_aa: CASSMGGGSNYGYTF
cdr3_nt: TGTGCCAGTAGTATGGGGGGGGGCTCTAACTATGGCTACACCTTC

cdr3_length: 16
clone_size: -
j_call: TRBJ2-1
v_call: TRBV10-3
d_call: TRBD2
cdr3_aa: CAISLSTSGGEGEQFF
cdr3_nt: TGTGCCATCAGCCTTTCGACTAGCGGGGGGGAGGGTGAGCAGTTCTTC

cdr3_length: 15
clone_size: -
j_call: TRBJ2-5
v_call: TRBV6-1
d_call: TRBD2
cdr3_aa: CASRLLAGAQETQYF
cdr3_nt: TGTGCCAGCAGATTATTAGCGGGGGCCCAAGAGACCCAGTACTTC

cdr3_length: 18
clone_size: -
j_call: TRBJ1-1
v_call: TRBV19
d_call: TRBD1
cdr3_aa: CASSISSLLEGAHTEAFF
cdr3_nt: TGTGCCAGTAGTATCTCGTCTTTATTGGAGGGGGCGCACACTGAAGCTTTCTTT

cdr3_length: 14
clone_size: -
j_call: TRBJ2-4
v_call: TRBV27
d_call: -
cdr3_aa: CASSVQGAKNIQYF
cdr3_nt: TGTGCCAGCAGTGTCCAGGGGGCCAAAAACATTCAGTACTTC

cdr3_length: 16
clone_size: -
j_call: TRBJ2-5
v_call: TRBV11-2
d_call: TRBD2
cdr3_aa: CASSLGGTSGFRTQYF
cdr3_nt: TGTGCCAGCAGCCTCGGCGGTACTAGCGGGTTCCGCACCCAGTACTTC

cdr3_length: 12
clone_size: -
j_call: TRBJ2-4
v_call: TRBV5-1
d_call: -
cdr3_aa: CASSSGNNIQYF
cdr3_nt: TGCGCCAGCAGCTCGGGAAACAACATTCAGTACTTC

cdr3_length: 14
clone_size: -
j_call: TRBJ2-7
v_call: TRBV2
d_call: TRBD2
cdr3_aa: CASRTSGLIYEQYF
cdr3_nt: TGTGCCAGCAGGACTAGCGGACTTATCTACGAGCAGTACTTC

cdr3_length: 15
clone_size: -
j_call: TRBJ1-2
v_call: TRBV5-4
d_call: -
cdr3_aa: CASSLNRRGNYGYTF
cdr3_nt: TGTGCCAGCAGCTTAAATCGGCGAGGGAACTATGGCTACACCTTC

cdr3_length: 15
clone_size: medium-sized
j_call: TRBJ2-7
v_call: TRBV9
d_call: -
cdr3_aa: CASSVAGGSGYEQYF
cdr3_nt: TGTGCCAGCAGCGTAGCTGGTGGGAGTGGCTACGAGCAGTACTTC

cdr3_length: 13
clone_size: -
j_call: TRBJ2-7
v_call: TRBV19
d_call: -
cdr3_aa: CASSRETSYEQYF
cdr3_nt: TGTGCCAGTAGTCGGGAAACCTCCTACGAGCAGTACTTC

cdr3_length: 15
clone_size: -
j_call: TRBJ2-3
v_call: TRBV6-4
d_call: TRBD1
cdr3_aa: CASSDRDSPTDTQYF
cdr3_nt: TGTGCCAGCAGTGACAGGGACAGCCCCACAGATACGCAGTATTTT

cdr3_length: 14
clone_size: once
j_call: TRBJ2-1
v_call: TRBV7-3
d_call: TRBD1
cdr3_aa: CASKGTGENGEQFF
cdr3_nt: TGTGCCAGCAAGGGGACAGGGGAGAACGGCGAGCAGTTCTTC

cdr3_length: 15
clone_size: -
j_call: TRBJ2-6
v_call: TRBV6-5
d_call: -
cdr3_aa: CASSYLLRGANVLTF
cdr3_nt: TGTGCCAGCAGTTACCTACTAAGGGGGGCCAACGTCCTGACTTTC

cdr3_length: 14
clone_size: -
j_call: TRBJ1-1
v_call: TRBV5-1
d_call: -
cdr3_aa: CASTPREGRTEAFF
cdr3_nt: TGCGCCAGCACCCCCCGGGAGGGCCGAACTGAAGCTTTCTTT

cdr3_length: 17
clone_size: -
j_call: TRBJ2-5
v_call: TRBV4-3
d_call: -
cdr3_aa: CASSQDVELAGSETQYF
cdr3_nt: TGCGCCAGCAGCCAAGATGTCGAGCTAGCAGGTTCCGAGACCCAGTACTTC

cdr3_length: 15
clone_size: -
j_call: TRBJ1-2
v_call: TRBV5-1
d_call: -
cdr3_aa: CASSPTGQTNYGYTF
cdr3_nt: TGCGCCAGCAGCCCAACAGGGCAGACTAACTATGGCTACACCTTC

cdr3_length: 16
clone_size: -
j_call: TRBJ2-1
v_call: TRBV7-3
d_call: -
cdr3_aa: CASSLSRNSFLDEQFF
cdr3_nt: TGTGCCAGCAGCTTATCGCGTAACTCTTTTTTGGATGAGCAGTTCTTC

cdr3_length: 12
clone_size: -
j_call: TRBJ2-5
v_call: TRBV6-1
d_call: -
cdr3_aa: CASRAGRETQYF
cdr3_nt: TGTGCCAGCAGGGCAGGCCGAGAGACCCAGTACTTC

cdr3_length: 13
clone_size: once
j_call: TRBJ2-1
v_call: TRBV7-3
d_call: -
cdr3_aa: CASSLNRVNEQFF
cdr3_nt: TGTGCCAGCAGCTTAAATCGGGTAAATGAGCAGTTCTTC

cdr3_length: 14
clone_size: -
j_call: TRBJ1-1
v_call: TRBV5-1
d_call: TRBD1
cdr3_aa: CASSLTGGLTEAFF
cdr3_nt: TGCGCCAGCAGCTTGACAGGGGGCCTCACTGAAGCTTTCTTT

cdr3_length: 15
clone_size: -
j_call: TRBJ2-7
v_call: TRBV28
d_call: -
cdr3_aa: CASSFSLAQNYEQYF
cdr3_nt: TGTGCCAGCAGTTTTTCCCTAGCTCAGAACTACGAGCAGTACTTC